The present TCR beta chain was sequenced within a study of cytomegalovirus exposure and HLA in healthy donors. At the level of the study: Per a later analysis, the 666 first-cohort and approximately 120 validation repertoires shared one platform.

Assay: immunoSEQ multiplex PCR; the TCRdb copy retains only in-frame clones and omits some. The sample shows around 99,000 clones, 88% of them seen only once. This TCR came from a woman aged 18-29 years in good health and CMV-seronegative. What was sequenced was PBMCs.

In DNA, the CDR3 is TGTGCCAGTACCCGAACCCTTAGCGGCTCCTACAATGAGCAGTTCTTC. Translating gives CASTRTLSGSYNEQFF. The rearrangement uses TRBV19 and TRBJ2-1, with D possibly being TRBD2 (6 bases). From germline, CDR1 is LNHDA and CDR2 SQIVND (reference sequence). Trimming pared 7 bases from V and 0 bases from J, leaving 16 bases between. The CDR3 consists of 16 residues.